The entry that follows covers one T cell receptor beta chain sequence. Its antigen is still unknown. CDR1 is MDHEN, CDR2 SYDVKM, per germline. The CDR3 has 15 residues. After removal of 3 bases from V and 6 bases from J, the junction contained 5 bases not matched to a gene. The entry originates in a study of beta chain features in type 1 diabetes. Whole-study results and caveats: Diminished insertions and augmented deletions at VDJ junctions characterized type 1 diabetes patients. Type 1 diabetes patients had moderately but significantly shorter TCRB CDR3s in all four CD4+ subsets.

Expressed TCRB transcripts were sequenced because the isolated RNA had all been reverse transcribed beforehand. Stem cell-like memory T cell samples were sequenced, and they averaged roughly 1 million reads. Clones were sequenced by immunoSEQ multiplex PCR, and TCRdb holds only the in-frame ones, with some missing. The data contain fewer than 15,000 clones, about two thirds of them singletons. The V and J genes are TRBV28 and TRBJ2-2, with TRBD2 identical over 9 bases. The sample was stem cell memory CD4+ T cells from blood. This receptor was obtained from a woman aged 18-29 years with type 1 diabetes. CDR3 sequence: CASSLLTSGPGELFF. The CDR3, as DNA: TGTGCCAGCAGTTTGTTGACTAGCGGTCCCGGGGAGCTGTTTTTT. Full variable domain (rest looked up from reference TRBV28 and TRBJ2-2): DVKVTQSSRYLVKRTGEKVFLECVQDMDHENMFWYRQDPGLGLRLIYFSYDVKMKEKGDIPEGYSVSREKKERFSLILESASTNQTSMYLCASSLLTSGPGELFFGEGSRLTVL.